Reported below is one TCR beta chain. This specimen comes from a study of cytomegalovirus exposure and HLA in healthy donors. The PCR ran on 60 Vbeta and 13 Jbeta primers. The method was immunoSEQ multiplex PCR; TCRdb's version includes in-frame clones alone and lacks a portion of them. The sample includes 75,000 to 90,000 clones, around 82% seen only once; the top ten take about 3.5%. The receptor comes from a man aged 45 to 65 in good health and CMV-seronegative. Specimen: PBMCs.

CDR3 sequence: CATLGSGDEQYF. In DNA, the CDR3 is TGTGCCACCCTAGGTAGTGGCGACGAGCAGTACTTC. The chain uses TRBV27 and TRBJ2-7, with D hard to call. V dropped 10 bases and J dropped 5 bases, with 15 bases sitting between them. The germline CDR1 and CDR2 sequences are MNHEY and SMNVEV (reference sequence). The length of the CDR3 is 12 residues.